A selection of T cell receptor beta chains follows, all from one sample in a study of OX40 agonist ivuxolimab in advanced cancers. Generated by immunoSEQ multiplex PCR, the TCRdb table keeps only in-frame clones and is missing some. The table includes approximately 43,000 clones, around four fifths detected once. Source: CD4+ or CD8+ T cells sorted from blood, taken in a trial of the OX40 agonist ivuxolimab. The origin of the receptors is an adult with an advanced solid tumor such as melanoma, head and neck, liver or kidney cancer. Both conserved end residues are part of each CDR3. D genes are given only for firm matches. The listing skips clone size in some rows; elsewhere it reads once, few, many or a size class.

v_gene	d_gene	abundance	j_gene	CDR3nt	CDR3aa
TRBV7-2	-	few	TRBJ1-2	TGTGCCAGCAGCTTAGGGGATACGGGCTACACCTTC	CASSLGDTGYTF
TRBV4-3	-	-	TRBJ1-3	TGCGCCAGCAGCCAAGAAGGGGGTCCTGGAAACACCATATATTTT	CASSQEGGPGNTIYF
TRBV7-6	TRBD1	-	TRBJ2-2	TGTGCCAGCAGCTCCCCGGGACAGGGGGCGCGTCCGGCCGGGGAGCTGTTTTTT	CASSSPGQGARPAGELFF
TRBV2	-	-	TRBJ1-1	TGTGCCAGCAGTGCCGGGGGAGGCCGACTATTTGAAGCTTTCTTT	CASSAGGGRLFEAFF
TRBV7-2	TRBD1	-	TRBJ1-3	TGTGCCAGCAGCTCCGACAGGGATGCAAACACCATATATTTT	CASSSDRDANTIYF
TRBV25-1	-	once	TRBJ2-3	TGTGCCAGCAGTGAAATGCGGGGAACAGATACGCAGTATTTT	CASSEMRGTDTQYF
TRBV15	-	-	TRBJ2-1	TGTGCCACCAGCAGCGGACACTCTAGTTACAATGAGCAGTTCTTC	CATSSGHSSYNEQFF
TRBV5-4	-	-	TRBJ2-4	TGTGCCAGCAGCTTGCAGTCTTCGGCGGACATTCAGTACTTC	CASSLQSSADIQYF
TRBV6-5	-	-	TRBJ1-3	TGTGCCAGCAGTTACAGGCAGGGCTCTGGAAACACCATATATTTT	CASSYRQGSGNTIYF
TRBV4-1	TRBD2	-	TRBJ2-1	TGCGCCAGCAGCCAAGCCAGCGGGGATGAGCAGTTCTTC	CASSQASGDEQFF
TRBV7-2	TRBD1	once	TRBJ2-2	TGTGCCAGCAGCGCCCAGGGGGCTGGCGGGGAGCTGTTTTTT	CASSAQGAGGELFF
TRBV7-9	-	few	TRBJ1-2	TGTGCCAGCAGCTTAGATGGGGTTCGCAAGGGCTACACCTTC	CASSLDGVRKGYTF
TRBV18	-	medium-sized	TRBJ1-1	TGTGCCAGCTCACCGGATGTTACTGAAGCTTTCTTT	CASSPDVTEAFF
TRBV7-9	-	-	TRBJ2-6	TGTGCCAGCAGCTTAAGTCGTGGGGCCAACGTCCTGACTTTC	CASSLSRGANVLTF
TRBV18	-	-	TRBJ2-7	TGTGCCAGCTCACCACCGAAGCCCGGACCGGGGGAGCAGTACTTC	CASSPPKPGPGEQYF
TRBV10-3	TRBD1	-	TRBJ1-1	TGTGCCATCAGTGAGCGGACAGGGGTGACTGAAGCTTTCTTT	CAISERTGVTEAFF
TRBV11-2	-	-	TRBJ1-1	TGTGCCAGCAGCTTAGGACAGTACATGAACACTGAAGCTTTCTTT	CASSLGQYMNTEAFF
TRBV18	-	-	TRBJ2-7	TGTGCCAGCTCACCAAGGGCGGAGTGGCAGTACTTC	CASSPRAEWQYF
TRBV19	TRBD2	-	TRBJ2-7	TGTGCCAGTAGTGTGGGGAGGGCGTACGAGCAGTACTTC	CASSVGRAYEQYF
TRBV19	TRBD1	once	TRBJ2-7	TGTGCCAGTGGCGATGTGGGACAGGGGATTGGCGAGCAGTACTTC	CASGDVGQGIGEQYF
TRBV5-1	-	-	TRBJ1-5	TGCGCCAGCAGTCAGGGGCGCGATCAGCCCCAGCATTTT	CASSQGRDQPQHF
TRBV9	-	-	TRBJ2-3	TGTGCCAGCAGCCAAGACCCGCACCAGGGAGATACGCAGTATTTT	CASSQDPHQGDTQYF
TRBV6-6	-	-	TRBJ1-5	TGTGCCAGCAGGCTACAGGGTGCTGGCAATCAGCCCCAGCATTTT	CASRLQGAGNQPQHF
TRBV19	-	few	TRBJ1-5	TGTGCCAGTAGTGGCCCGGGACGGCATAGCAATCAGCCCCAGCATTTT	CASSGPGRHSNQPQHF
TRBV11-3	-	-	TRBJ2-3	TGTGCCAGCAGTATTAGCGGAAGCACAGATACGCAGTATTTT	CASSISGSTDTQYF
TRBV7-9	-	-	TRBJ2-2	TGTGCCAGCAAGACAGCTCTCCGGGCCGGGGAGCTGTTTTTT	CASKTALRAGELFF
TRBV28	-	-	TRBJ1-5	TGTGCCAGCATGGGGGGCGCCGATCAGCCCCAGCATTTT	CASMGGADQPQHF
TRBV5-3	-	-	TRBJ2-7	TGTGCCAGAAGCGTACAGCATCCACTACCCCAATACGAGCAGTACTTC	CARSVQHPLPQYEQYF
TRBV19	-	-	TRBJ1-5	TGTGCCAGTAGAACTTATAGCAATCAGCCCCAGCATTTT	CASRTYSNQPQHF
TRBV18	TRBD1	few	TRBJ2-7	TGTGCCAGCTCACCATCGGGACAGGTATTTCGGCACGAGCAGTACTTC	CASSPSGQVFRHEQYF
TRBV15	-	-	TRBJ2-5	TGTGCCACCAGCAGAGACCGGGCAGAAGAGACCCAGTACTTC	CATSRDRAEETQYF
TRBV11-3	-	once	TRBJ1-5	TGTGCTCGGGGCTTGTCGAACAGGGCGTATAGCAATCAGCCCCAGCATTTT	CARGLSNRAYSNQPQHF
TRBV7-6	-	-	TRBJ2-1	TGTGCCAGCAGCTTAAGACCAAACCCCAATGAGCAGTTCTTC	CASSLRPNPNEQFF
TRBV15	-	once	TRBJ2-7	TGTGCCACCAGCAATCTAGGCCGGGCCTACGAGCAGTACTTC	CATSNLGRAYEQYF
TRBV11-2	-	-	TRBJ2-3	TGTGCCAGCAGCCTTCGCGGGGTCACAGATACGCAGTATTTT	CASSLRGVTDTQYF
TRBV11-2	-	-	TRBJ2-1	TGTGCCAGCAGCTTAGATAATAGCGGATTAGGTCTGGATGAGCAGTTCTTC	CASSLDNSGLGLDEQFF
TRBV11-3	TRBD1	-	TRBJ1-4	TGTGCCAGCAGCTTATTCCTGGACAGGGAAGAAAAACTGTTTTTT	CASSLFLDREEKLFF
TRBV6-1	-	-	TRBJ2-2	TGTGCCAGCAGTCCCCGGTCTGCGACCGGGGAGCTGTTTTTT	CASSPRSATGELFF
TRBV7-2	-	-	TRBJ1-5	TGTGCCAGCAGCACAGGGCCCGGGCCCCAGCATTTT	CASSTGPGPQHF
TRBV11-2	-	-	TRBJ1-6	TGTGCCAGCAGCTTAGCAGATAATTCACCCCTCCACTTT	CASSLADNSPLHF
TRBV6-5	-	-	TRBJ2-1	TGTGCCAGCAGTTTTCGGGACTCTGAATACAATGAGCAGTTCTTC	CASSFRDSEYNEQFF
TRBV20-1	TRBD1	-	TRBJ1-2	TGCAGTGTAAGGGGGCAAGGTGGCTACACCTTC	CSVRGQGGYTF
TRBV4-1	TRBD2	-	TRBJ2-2	TGCGCCAGCAGCCAAAATGCGGGACTAGCGGGAGGGCCGCGGACCGGGGAGCTGTTTTTT	CASSQNAGLAGGPRTGELFF
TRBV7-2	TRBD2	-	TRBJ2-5	TGTGCCAGCAGCTTACTAAGGGACTACCGATACAAGGAGACCCAGTACTTC	CASSLLRDYRYKETQYF
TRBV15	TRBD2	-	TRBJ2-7	TGTGCCACCAGCAGAGGGACTAGCGGGACCTACGAGCAGTACTTC	CATSRGTSGTYEQYF
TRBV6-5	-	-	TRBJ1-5	TGTGCCAGCATCAAGTGGGGGGGCAATCAGCCCCAGCATTTT	CASIKWGGNQPQHF
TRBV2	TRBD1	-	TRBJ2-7	TGTGCCAGCAGTGGGTTGGGGACAGGGAATGGCGAGCAGTACTTC	CASSGLGTGNGEQYF
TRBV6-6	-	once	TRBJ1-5	TGTGCCAGCAGCCAAACAGGGTATGCGGGTCAGCCCCAGCATTTT	CASSQTGYAGQPQHF
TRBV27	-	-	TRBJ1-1	TGTGCCAGCAGTTTTACCACCAGGGTTTCTACTGAAGCTTTCTTT	CASSFTTRVSTEAFF
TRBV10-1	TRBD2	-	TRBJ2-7	TGCGCCAGCAGTGATAACATAGCGGGAGGGGACGAGCAGTACTTC	CASSDNIAGGDEQYF
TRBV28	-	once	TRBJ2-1	TGTGCCAGCAGTCTCTCGGGGGCGGGAACCAATGAGCAGTTCTTC	CASSLSGAGTNEQFF
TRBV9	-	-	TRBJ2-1	TGTGCCAGCAGCCCAAGAGGGACTGCCCCTTACAATGAGCAGTTCTTC	CASSPRGTAPYNEQFF
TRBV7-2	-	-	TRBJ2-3	TGTGCCAGCAGCTTAACCACCTCAGATACGCAGTATTTT	CASSLTTSDTQYF
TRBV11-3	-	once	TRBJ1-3	TGTGCCAGCAGCTTTTCGACGCATAGCTCTGGAAACACCATATATTTT	CASSFSTHSSGNTIYF
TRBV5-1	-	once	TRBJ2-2	TGCGCCAGCAGCCCCATTTGGGGGTACACCGGGGAGCTGTTTTTT	CASSPIWGYTGELFF